This is a list of T cell receptor beta chains from one sample in a study of blood T cell repertoires in COVID-19. The assay was immunoSEQ multiplex PCR, and TCRdb's table has in-frame clones only and misses some. The profile shows 150,000 to 200,000 clones, over 80% of them singletons. Sequenced: PBMCs or T cells enriched from blood (not recorded which). The receptors were sampled from a woman aged 55-70 years who had recovered from COVID-19. The CDR3 runs from the conserved cysteine through the conserved F or W. Fields, in order: D gene, clone size, J gene, V gene, CDR3 protein, CDR3 DNA. A D gene is named only where the DNA matches it firmly. Clone size is given for some rows only: seen once, a few or many times, or a class if the clone is expanded.

>TRBD1|-|TRBJ2-1|TRBV12-5
CASGGRIGTGDNEQFF
TGTGCTAGTGGTGGGAGGATCGGGACAGGTGACAATGAGCAGTTCTTC
>-|-|TRBJ1-6|TRBV5-1
CAIGCRGTKSVSPLHF
TGCGCAATTGGGTGCAGGGGTACTAAATCGGTTTCACCCCTCCACTTT
>TRBD2|-|TRBJ2-3|TRBV28
CASRVAGRGTDTQYF
TGTGCCAGCAGAGTAGCGGGGAGGGGGACAGATACGCAGTATTTT
>-|-|TRBJ2-2|TRBV3-1/TRBV3-2
CASSLRTAGTGELFF
TGTGCCAGCAGCCTTAGGACCGCGGGGACCGGGGAGCTGTTTTTT
>-|few|TRBJ1-2|TRBV11-2
CASGLNLYGYTF
TGTGCCAGCGGTCTGAACCTATATGGCTACACCTTC
>-|-|TRBJ1-5|TRBV2
CASRLGSNQPQHF
TGTGCCAGCAGACTAGGGAGTAATCAGCCCCAGCATTTT
>TRBD1|few|TRBJ1-4|TRBV19
CASSITNRGNEKLFF
TGTGCCAGTAGTATAACTAACAGGGGTAATGAAAAACTGTTTTTT
>-|few|TRBJ1-1|TRBV29-1
CSVSRTAGDTEAFF
TGCAGCGTCTCAAGGACGGCAGGGGACACTGAAGCTTTCTTT
>TRBD1|-|TRBJ2-1|TRBV27
CASSLGTGFDEQFF
TGTGCCAGCAGTTTAGGGACAGGGTTTGATGAGCAGTTCTTC
>-|-|TRBJ2-5|TRBV5-1
CASSLGASQETQYF
TGCGCCAGCAGCTTGGGGGCATCCCAAGAGACCCAGTACTTC
>TRBD2|few|TRBJ2-7|TRBV9
CASSVEGGFGHEQYF
TGTGCCAGCAGCGTAGAGGGAGGGTTCGGCCACGAGCAGTACTTC
>TRBD1|-|TRBJ2-7|TRBV7-9
CASSRQGLEQYF
TGTGCCAGCAGCCGACAGGGGTTGGAGCAGTACTTC
>-|-|TRBJ1-6|TRBV7-2
CASSLVGRGNSPLHF
TGTGCCAGCAGCTTAGTTGGCAGGGGAAATTCACCCCTCCACTTT
>TRBD1|-|TRBJ1-5|TRBV18
CASSLSRDRAGQPQHF
TGTGCCAGCTCACTTAGCCGGGACAGAGCCGGTCAGCCCCAGCATTTT
>-|-|TRBJ2-2|TRBV19
CASSNTGEVTGNTGELFF
TGTGCCAGTAGTAATACCGGTGAGGTGACAGGGAACACCGGGGAGCTGTTTTTT
>-|-|TRBJ1-6|TRBV27
CASRRSGVNSPLHF
TGTGCCAGCAGAAGATCAGGGGTCAATTCACCCCTCCACTTT
>-|-|TRBJ1-2|TRBV6-5
CASSPTGKDGYTF
TGTGCCAGCAGTCCCACAGGGAAAGATGGCTACACCTTC
>TRBD1|-|TRBJ1-4|TRBV2
CASSERGQGNEKLFF
TGTGCCAGCAGTGAAAGGGGACAGGGTAATGAAAAACTGTTTTTT
>TRBD2|-|TRBJ2-5|TRBV5-1
CASSGGLASLETQYF
TGCGCCAGCAGCGGGGGACTAGCGTCCTTAGAGACCCAGTACTTC
>-|once|TRBJ2-5|TRBV7-8
CASRLTGNAFQETQYF
TGTGCCAGCAGGTTAACAGGGAACGCCTTTCAAGAGACCCAGTACTTC
>TRBD2|-|TRBJ2-1|TRBV19
CASSIKASGLRDEQFF
TGTGCCAGTAGTATAAAGGCTAGCGGGCTTCGGGATGAGCAGTTCTTC
>TRBD1|-|TRBJ2-2|TRBV5-4
CASSLGTGVATGELFF
TGTGCCAGCAGCTTGGGGACAGGGGTTGCTACCGGGGAGCTGTTTTTT
>TRBD1|-|TRBJ2-2|TRBV18
CASSHSSGTEATGELFF
TGTGCCAGCTCACACAGCTCCGGGACAGAAGCCACCGGGGAGCTGTTTTTT
>-|-|TRBJ1-1|TRBV28
CASSLLGATVAAFF
TGTGCCAGCAGTTTACTGGGGGCGACCGTCGCCGCTTTCTTT
>TRBD2|-|TRBJ2-7|TRBV6-1
CASSEGPSGRYEQYF
TGTGCCAGCAGTGAAGGCCCTAGCGGGAGATACGAGCAGTACTTC
>TRBD1|-|TRBJ2-7|TRBV11-2
CASSLQGANEQYF
TGTGCCAGCAGCTTGCAGGGGGCTAACGAGCAGTACTTC
>-|-|TRBJ1-2|TRBV3-1/TRBV3-2
CASSQRFKTATNYGYTF
TGTGCCAGCAGCCAGCGGTTCAAGACCGCTACTAACTATGGCTACACCTTC
>TRBD2|-|TRBJ2-2|TRBV19
CASSAGTRLAGELFF
TGTGCCAGTAGTGCTGGGACTAGACTAGCCGGGGAGCTGTTTTTT
>-|-|TRBJ2-3|TRBV6-5
CASFHRDTDTQYF
TGTGCCAGCTTTCACAGAGACACAGATACGCAGTATTTT
>-|few|TRBJ1-1|TRBV5-6
CASSLVGLSLTEAFF
TGTGCCAGCAGCTTGGTGGGACTGTCCCTCACTGAAGCTTTCTTT
>-|once|TRBJ2-2|TRBV9
CASSLKQGTTGELFF
TGTGCCAGCAGCCTGAAACAGGGGACTACCGGGGAGCTGTTTTTT
>-|few|TRBJ1-1|TRBV6-5
CASRATVNTEAFF
TGTGCCAGCAGGGCTACAGTGAACACTGAAGCTTTCTTT
>-|-|TRBJ2-7|TRBV4-1
CASSQNRIYEQYF
TGCGCCAGCAGCCAGAACAGGATCTACGAGCAGTACTTC
>-|few|TRBJ2-7|TRBV3-1/TRBV3-2
CASSQSYRATYEQYF
TGTGCCAGCAGCCAATCTTACAGGGCGACCTACGAGCAGTACTTC
>TRBD1|few|TRBJ1-4|TRBV5-1
CASSSDRGPTEKLFF
TGCGCCAGCAGCTCTGACAGGGGACCCACAGAAAAACTGTTTTTT
>TRBD1|-|TRBJ1-2|TRBV6-5
CASRGQGLYGYTF
TGTGCCAGCCGAGGACAGGGCCTCTATGGCTACACCTTC
>TRBD2|-|TRBJ2-4|TRBV4-1
CASSQGTSGWDGNIQYF
TGCGCCAGCAGCCAAGGGACTAGCGGGTGGGATGGAAACATTCAGTACTTC
>TRBD2|-|TRBJ2-1|TRBV6-2/TRBV6-3
CASSPGGRYNEQFF
TGTGCCAGCAGCCCGGGAGGACGCTACAATGAGCAGTTCTTC
>TRBD1|-|TRBJ2-1|TRBV7-9
CASSPRGTGHFNEQFF
TGTGCCAGCAGTCCTCGGGGGACAGGTCATTTCAATGAGCAGTTCTTC
>TRBD1|-|TRBJ2-5|TRBV27
CAAKRDRAQETQYF
TGTGCCGCGAAGCGGGACAGGGCCCAAGAGACCCAGTACTTC
>-|-|TRBJ1-1|TRBV3-1/TRBV3-2
CASSQRLLRNTEAFF
TGTGCCAGCAGCCAACGATTGCTCAGGAACACTGAAGCTTTCTTT
>-|-|TRBJ2-5|TRBV12-3/TRBV12-4
CASSFGGAETQYF
TGTGCCAGCAGTTTTGGGGGGGCCGAGACCCAGTACTTC
>-|-|TRBJ1-4|TRBV5-1
CASSLAGANEKLFF
TGCGCCAGCAGCTTGGCAGGCGCAAATGAAAAACTGTTTTTT
>TRBD1|-|TRBJ1-4|TRBV10-3
CAISEPGGQANEKLFF
TGTGCCATCAGTGAGCCCGGGGGACAGGCTAATGAAAAACTGTTTTTT
>-|-|TRBJ1-6|TRBV19
CASSRIWSSPLHF
TGTGCCAGTAGTAGGATATGGAGCTCACCCCTCCACTTT
>-|-|TRBJ2-2|TRBV28
CASSASGAGSGELFF
TGTGCCAGCAGTGCCTCAGGGGCCGGATCCGGGGAGCTGTTTTTT
>-|-|TRBJ1-3|TRBV2
CASSDGQLGNTIYF
TGTGCCAGCAGTGATGGACAGCTAGGAAACACCATATATTTT
>-|-|TRBJ2-2|TRBV6-5
CASGPQGIGELFF
TGTGCCAGCGGACCCCAGGGGATCGGGGAGCTGTTTTTT
>-|-|TRBJ1-2|TRBV9
CASTTGTLNYGYTF
TGTGCCAGCACTACAGGGACGCTTAACTATGGCTACACCTTC
>TRBD1|-|TRBJ2-1|TRBV3-1/TRBV3-2
CASSRPRGTFNEQFF
TGTGCCAGCAGCCGCCCCAGGGGGACATTCAATGAGCAGTTCTTC
>-|-|TRBJ2-7|TRBV3-1/TRBV3-2
CASSLAAGEQYF
TGTGCCAGCAGCCTCGCTGCAGGCGAGCAGTACTTC
>TRBD1|-|TRBJ2-1|TRBV19
CASSVRDRGKDEQFF
TGTGCCAGTAGTGTCCGGGACAGGGGCAAGGATGAGCAGTTCTTC
>-|-|TRBJ1-1|TRBV12-3/TRBV12-4
CASLWMRTEAFF
TGTGCCAGCCTCTGGATGCGGACTGAAGCTTTCTTT
>TRBD1|few|TRBJ1-6|TRBV7-9
CASSLGTAGSPLHF
TGTGCCAGCAGCCTCGGGACAGCAGGCTCACCCCTCCACTTT